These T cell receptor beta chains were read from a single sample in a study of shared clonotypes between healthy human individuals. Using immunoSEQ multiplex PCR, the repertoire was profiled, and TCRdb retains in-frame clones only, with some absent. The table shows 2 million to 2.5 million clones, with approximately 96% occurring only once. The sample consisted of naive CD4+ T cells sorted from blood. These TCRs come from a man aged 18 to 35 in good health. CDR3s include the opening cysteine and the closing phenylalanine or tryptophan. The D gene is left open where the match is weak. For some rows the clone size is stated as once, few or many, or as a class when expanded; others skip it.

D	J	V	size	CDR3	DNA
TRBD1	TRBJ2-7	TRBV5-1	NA	CASSSSDRVYEQYF	TGCGCCAGCAGCTCTTCGGACAGGGTCTACGAGCAGTACTTC
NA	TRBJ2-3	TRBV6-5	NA	CASSSPRGQTDTQYF	TGTGCCAGCAGTTCACCCAGGGGTCAGACAGATACGCAGTATTTT
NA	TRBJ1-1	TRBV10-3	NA	CAIKGQQNTEAFF	TGTGCCATCAAAGGGCAGCAGAACACTGAAGCTTTCTTT
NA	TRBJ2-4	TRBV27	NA	CASRRPGPQKGAPTRAKNIQYF	TGTGCCAGCCGGCGTCCGGGACCGCAAAAAGGGGCTCCAACCAGAGCCAAAAACATTCAGTACTTC
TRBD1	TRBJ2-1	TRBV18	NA	CASSQDRGRGEQFF	TGTGCCAGCTCACAGGACAGGGGAAGGGGTGAGCAGTTCTTC
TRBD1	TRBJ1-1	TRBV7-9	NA	CASSTGKNTEAFF	TGTGCCAGTTCGACAGGGAAGAACACTGAAGCTTTCTTT
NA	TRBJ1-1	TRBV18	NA	CASSPRGNTEAFF	TGTGCCAGCTCACCGAGGGGGAACACTGAAGCTTTCTTT
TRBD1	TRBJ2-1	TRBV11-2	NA	CASSVTGSGVHEQFF	TGTGCCAGCAGCGTGACAGGGAGTGGGGTACATGAGCAGTTCTTC
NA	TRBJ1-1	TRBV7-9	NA	CASSLAGGLNTEAFF	TGTGCCAGCAGCTTAGCCGGCGGTTTGAACACTGAAGCTTTCTTT
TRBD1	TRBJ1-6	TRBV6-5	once	CASSSGQVGNSPLHF	TGTGCCAGCAGTTCAGGACAGGTTGGGAATTCACCCCTCCACTTT
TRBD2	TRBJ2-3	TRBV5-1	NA	CASSLQAGAGDTQYF	TGCGCCAGCAGCCTACAAGCGGGAGCGGGAGATACGCAGTATTTT
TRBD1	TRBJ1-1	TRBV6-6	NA	CASRPPQGANTEAFF	TGTGCCAGCAGGCCCCCGCAGGGGGCGAACACTGAAGCTTTCTTT
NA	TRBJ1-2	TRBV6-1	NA	CASSEDGFGYTF	TGTGCCAGCAGCGAAGACGGCTTTGGCTACACCTTC
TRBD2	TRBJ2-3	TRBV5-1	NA	CASSRTSGRESDTQYF	TGCGCCAGCAGCCGGACTAGCGGGAGGGAGTCAGATACGCAGTATTTT
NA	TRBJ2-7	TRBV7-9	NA	CASSLATAAEQYF	TGTGCCAGCAGCTTAGCGACAGCAGCCGAGCAGTACTTC
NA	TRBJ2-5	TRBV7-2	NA	CASSLWAFEETQYF	TGTGCCAGCAGCTTATGGGCCTTTGAAGAGACCCAGTACTTC
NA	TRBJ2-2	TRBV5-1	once	CASSPDSTGELFF	TGCGCCAGCAGCCCGGACAGCACCGGGGAGCTGTTTTTT
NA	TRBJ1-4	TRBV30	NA	CAWRRFGTANEKLFF	TGTGCCTGGAGGCGTTTCGGGACGGCTAATGAAAAACTGTTTTTT
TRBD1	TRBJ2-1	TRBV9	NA	CASSPRTGDNEQFF	TGTGCCAGCAGCCCCAGGACAGGTGACAATGAGCAGTTCTTC
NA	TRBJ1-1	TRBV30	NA	CAWSGNRVAFAEAFF	TGTGCCTGGAGTGGCAACAGGGTTGCGTTCGCTGAAGCTTTCTTT
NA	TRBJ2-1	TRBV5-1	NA	CASSLGSTSYNEQFF	TGCGCCAGCAGCTTGGGATCGACATCCTACAATGAGCAGTTCTTC
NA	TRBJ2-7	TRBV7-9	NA	CASSLVRGWMDEQYF	TGTGCCAGCAGCTTAGTCCGTGGGTGGATGGACGAGCAGTACTTC
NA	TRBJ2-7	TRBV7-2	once	CASSQGLEQYF	TGTGCCAGCAGTCAGGGTCTCGAGCAGTACTTC
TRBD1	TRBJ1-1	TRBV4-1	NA	CASSQEGRGLSEAFF	TGCGCCAGCAGCCAAGAGGGCAGGGGGCTTTCTGAAGCTTTCTTT
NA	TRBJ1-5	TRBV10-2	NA	CASSDGLAYSNQPQHF	TGCGCCAGCAGTGACGGACTCGCCTATAGCAATCAGCCCCAGCATTTT
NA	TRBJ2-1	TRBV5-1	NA	CASSLTTETSYNEQFF	TGCGCCAGCAGCCTCACGACAGAAACCTCCTACAATGAGCAGTTCTTC
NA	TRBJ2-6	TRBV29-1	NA	CSALSGANVLTF	TGCAGCGCCCTCTCTGGGGCCAACGTCCTGACTTTC
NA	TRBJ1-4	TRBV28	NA	CASSFTRGGRGMVTNEKLFF	TGTGCCAGCAGTTTTACCCGCGGCGGCAGGGGAATGGTAACTAATGAAAAACTGTTTTTT